These 8 T cell receptor beta chains were sequenced from one sample in a study of cytomegalovirus exposure and HLA in healthy donors. The PCR used 60 Vbeta and 13 Jbeta primers. Profiled with immunoSEQ multiplex PCR; TCRdb holds only in-frame clones, not every one. The table has some 150,000 clones, approximately 84% seen once. Sequencing used PBMCs. The receptors derive from a woman in her thirties or forties in good health and CMV-seronegative.

The chain is built from TRBV9 and TRBJ2-5, with D unresolved. In germline, CDR1 is SGDLS, CDR2 YYNGEE. The CDR3 length is 13 residues. Between the trimmed V and J ends, which lost 4 bases and 4 bases, there was a span of 11 bases. The CDR3 nucleotides read TGTGCCAGCAGCCATGAGGCAGCAGAGACCCAGTACTTC. Translating it yields CASSHEAAETQYF. Looking up the rest from reference TRBV9 and TRBJ2-5 gives the full variable domain: DSGVTQTPKHLITATGQRVTLRCSPRSGDLSVYWYQQSLDQGLQFLIQYYNGEERAKGNILERFSAQQFPDLHSELNLSSLELGDSALYFCASSHEAAETQYFGPGTRLLVL.

The chain has TRBV28 and TRBJ2-7, with a tentative D call TRBD1 (6 bases). The ends were cut back, 3 bases at V and 0 bases at J, with 9 bases in the middle. This CDR3 contains 14 residues. The germline V gene encodes CDR1 MDHEN and CDR2 SYDVKM. CDR3: CASSFTGSSYEQYF. The DNA for the CDR3 is TGTGCCAGCAGTTTTACAGGGAGCTCCTACGAGCAGTACTTC.

The DNA for the CDR3 is TGTGCCAGCAGTTTAGACAGTCGGGAGCTGTTTTTT. This sequence encodes CASSLDSRELFF. The genes are TRBV27 and TRBJ2-2; D possibly corresponds to TRBD1 (5 bases). CDR3 length: 12 residues. Trimming removed 2 bases at V and 9 bases at J, with 7 bases between. Per the germline V gene, CDR1 is MNHEY and CDR2 is SMNVEV (reference sequence).

The chain links TRBV9 to TRBJ2-6; the match to TRBD2 covers 7 bases. J lost 4 bases, V lost 0 bases, and 13 bases had no gene match. The CDR3 has 19 amino acids. CDR1 SGDLS and CDR2 YYNGEE come from the germline V gene. CDR3 in DNA: TGTGCCAGCAGCGTAGTTCATGGGGGGGGAATGTACGGGGCCAACGTCCTGACTTTC. Translating it yields CASSVVHGGGMYGANVLTF.

J is TRBJ1-5 and V is TRBV7-2; 7 bases match TRBD1. Germline CDR1 and CDR2: SGHTA and FQGNSA. Trimming took 1 base from V and 0 from J; bases not matched to a gene: 9. This CDR3 region has 18 residues. The CDR3 sequence: CASSLERGLVYSNQPQHF. The CDR3 region has the DNA TGTGCCAGCAGCTTAGAAAGGGGGCTCGTGTATAGCAATCAGCCCCAGCATTTT.

This clone has more than one count but fewer than ten. CDR3 sequence reads: CASRAATDTQYF. CDR3 sequence (DNA): TGTGCCAGCCGAGCGGCGACAGATACGCAGTATTTT. J is TRBJ2-3 and V is TRBV27, with D perhaps matching TRBD2 (5 bases). This CDR3 spans 12 amino acids. The germline gives CDR1 MNHEY, CDR2 SMNVEV (reference sequence). V gave up 8 bases and J gave up 3 bases, with 9 bases separating them.

The chain employs TRBV11-1 and TRBJ2-1; D gene uncertain. The CDR3 has 16 residues. V lost 5 bases and J lost 0, with 14 bases in between. Per germline, CDR1 SGHAT and CDR2 FQDESV (reference sequence). The CDR3 here is CASSAGFFSSYNEQFF. DNA of the CDR3: TGTGCCAGCAGCGCCGGGTTCTTTAGCTCCTACAATGAGCAGTTCTTC.

CDR3 coding DNA: TGTGCCAGCAGCTTGGACGGGACAGGGGTCGGGGAGCTGTTTTTT. Protein: CASSLDGTGVGELFF. The chain couples TRBV11-3 to TRBJ2-2, with 10 bases that match TRBD1. Germline V gene sequence: CDR1 SGHNT, CDR2 YENEEA. V lost 3 bases to trimming and J lost 7 bases; unmatched junction nucleotides: 5. The CDR3 length is 15 residues.